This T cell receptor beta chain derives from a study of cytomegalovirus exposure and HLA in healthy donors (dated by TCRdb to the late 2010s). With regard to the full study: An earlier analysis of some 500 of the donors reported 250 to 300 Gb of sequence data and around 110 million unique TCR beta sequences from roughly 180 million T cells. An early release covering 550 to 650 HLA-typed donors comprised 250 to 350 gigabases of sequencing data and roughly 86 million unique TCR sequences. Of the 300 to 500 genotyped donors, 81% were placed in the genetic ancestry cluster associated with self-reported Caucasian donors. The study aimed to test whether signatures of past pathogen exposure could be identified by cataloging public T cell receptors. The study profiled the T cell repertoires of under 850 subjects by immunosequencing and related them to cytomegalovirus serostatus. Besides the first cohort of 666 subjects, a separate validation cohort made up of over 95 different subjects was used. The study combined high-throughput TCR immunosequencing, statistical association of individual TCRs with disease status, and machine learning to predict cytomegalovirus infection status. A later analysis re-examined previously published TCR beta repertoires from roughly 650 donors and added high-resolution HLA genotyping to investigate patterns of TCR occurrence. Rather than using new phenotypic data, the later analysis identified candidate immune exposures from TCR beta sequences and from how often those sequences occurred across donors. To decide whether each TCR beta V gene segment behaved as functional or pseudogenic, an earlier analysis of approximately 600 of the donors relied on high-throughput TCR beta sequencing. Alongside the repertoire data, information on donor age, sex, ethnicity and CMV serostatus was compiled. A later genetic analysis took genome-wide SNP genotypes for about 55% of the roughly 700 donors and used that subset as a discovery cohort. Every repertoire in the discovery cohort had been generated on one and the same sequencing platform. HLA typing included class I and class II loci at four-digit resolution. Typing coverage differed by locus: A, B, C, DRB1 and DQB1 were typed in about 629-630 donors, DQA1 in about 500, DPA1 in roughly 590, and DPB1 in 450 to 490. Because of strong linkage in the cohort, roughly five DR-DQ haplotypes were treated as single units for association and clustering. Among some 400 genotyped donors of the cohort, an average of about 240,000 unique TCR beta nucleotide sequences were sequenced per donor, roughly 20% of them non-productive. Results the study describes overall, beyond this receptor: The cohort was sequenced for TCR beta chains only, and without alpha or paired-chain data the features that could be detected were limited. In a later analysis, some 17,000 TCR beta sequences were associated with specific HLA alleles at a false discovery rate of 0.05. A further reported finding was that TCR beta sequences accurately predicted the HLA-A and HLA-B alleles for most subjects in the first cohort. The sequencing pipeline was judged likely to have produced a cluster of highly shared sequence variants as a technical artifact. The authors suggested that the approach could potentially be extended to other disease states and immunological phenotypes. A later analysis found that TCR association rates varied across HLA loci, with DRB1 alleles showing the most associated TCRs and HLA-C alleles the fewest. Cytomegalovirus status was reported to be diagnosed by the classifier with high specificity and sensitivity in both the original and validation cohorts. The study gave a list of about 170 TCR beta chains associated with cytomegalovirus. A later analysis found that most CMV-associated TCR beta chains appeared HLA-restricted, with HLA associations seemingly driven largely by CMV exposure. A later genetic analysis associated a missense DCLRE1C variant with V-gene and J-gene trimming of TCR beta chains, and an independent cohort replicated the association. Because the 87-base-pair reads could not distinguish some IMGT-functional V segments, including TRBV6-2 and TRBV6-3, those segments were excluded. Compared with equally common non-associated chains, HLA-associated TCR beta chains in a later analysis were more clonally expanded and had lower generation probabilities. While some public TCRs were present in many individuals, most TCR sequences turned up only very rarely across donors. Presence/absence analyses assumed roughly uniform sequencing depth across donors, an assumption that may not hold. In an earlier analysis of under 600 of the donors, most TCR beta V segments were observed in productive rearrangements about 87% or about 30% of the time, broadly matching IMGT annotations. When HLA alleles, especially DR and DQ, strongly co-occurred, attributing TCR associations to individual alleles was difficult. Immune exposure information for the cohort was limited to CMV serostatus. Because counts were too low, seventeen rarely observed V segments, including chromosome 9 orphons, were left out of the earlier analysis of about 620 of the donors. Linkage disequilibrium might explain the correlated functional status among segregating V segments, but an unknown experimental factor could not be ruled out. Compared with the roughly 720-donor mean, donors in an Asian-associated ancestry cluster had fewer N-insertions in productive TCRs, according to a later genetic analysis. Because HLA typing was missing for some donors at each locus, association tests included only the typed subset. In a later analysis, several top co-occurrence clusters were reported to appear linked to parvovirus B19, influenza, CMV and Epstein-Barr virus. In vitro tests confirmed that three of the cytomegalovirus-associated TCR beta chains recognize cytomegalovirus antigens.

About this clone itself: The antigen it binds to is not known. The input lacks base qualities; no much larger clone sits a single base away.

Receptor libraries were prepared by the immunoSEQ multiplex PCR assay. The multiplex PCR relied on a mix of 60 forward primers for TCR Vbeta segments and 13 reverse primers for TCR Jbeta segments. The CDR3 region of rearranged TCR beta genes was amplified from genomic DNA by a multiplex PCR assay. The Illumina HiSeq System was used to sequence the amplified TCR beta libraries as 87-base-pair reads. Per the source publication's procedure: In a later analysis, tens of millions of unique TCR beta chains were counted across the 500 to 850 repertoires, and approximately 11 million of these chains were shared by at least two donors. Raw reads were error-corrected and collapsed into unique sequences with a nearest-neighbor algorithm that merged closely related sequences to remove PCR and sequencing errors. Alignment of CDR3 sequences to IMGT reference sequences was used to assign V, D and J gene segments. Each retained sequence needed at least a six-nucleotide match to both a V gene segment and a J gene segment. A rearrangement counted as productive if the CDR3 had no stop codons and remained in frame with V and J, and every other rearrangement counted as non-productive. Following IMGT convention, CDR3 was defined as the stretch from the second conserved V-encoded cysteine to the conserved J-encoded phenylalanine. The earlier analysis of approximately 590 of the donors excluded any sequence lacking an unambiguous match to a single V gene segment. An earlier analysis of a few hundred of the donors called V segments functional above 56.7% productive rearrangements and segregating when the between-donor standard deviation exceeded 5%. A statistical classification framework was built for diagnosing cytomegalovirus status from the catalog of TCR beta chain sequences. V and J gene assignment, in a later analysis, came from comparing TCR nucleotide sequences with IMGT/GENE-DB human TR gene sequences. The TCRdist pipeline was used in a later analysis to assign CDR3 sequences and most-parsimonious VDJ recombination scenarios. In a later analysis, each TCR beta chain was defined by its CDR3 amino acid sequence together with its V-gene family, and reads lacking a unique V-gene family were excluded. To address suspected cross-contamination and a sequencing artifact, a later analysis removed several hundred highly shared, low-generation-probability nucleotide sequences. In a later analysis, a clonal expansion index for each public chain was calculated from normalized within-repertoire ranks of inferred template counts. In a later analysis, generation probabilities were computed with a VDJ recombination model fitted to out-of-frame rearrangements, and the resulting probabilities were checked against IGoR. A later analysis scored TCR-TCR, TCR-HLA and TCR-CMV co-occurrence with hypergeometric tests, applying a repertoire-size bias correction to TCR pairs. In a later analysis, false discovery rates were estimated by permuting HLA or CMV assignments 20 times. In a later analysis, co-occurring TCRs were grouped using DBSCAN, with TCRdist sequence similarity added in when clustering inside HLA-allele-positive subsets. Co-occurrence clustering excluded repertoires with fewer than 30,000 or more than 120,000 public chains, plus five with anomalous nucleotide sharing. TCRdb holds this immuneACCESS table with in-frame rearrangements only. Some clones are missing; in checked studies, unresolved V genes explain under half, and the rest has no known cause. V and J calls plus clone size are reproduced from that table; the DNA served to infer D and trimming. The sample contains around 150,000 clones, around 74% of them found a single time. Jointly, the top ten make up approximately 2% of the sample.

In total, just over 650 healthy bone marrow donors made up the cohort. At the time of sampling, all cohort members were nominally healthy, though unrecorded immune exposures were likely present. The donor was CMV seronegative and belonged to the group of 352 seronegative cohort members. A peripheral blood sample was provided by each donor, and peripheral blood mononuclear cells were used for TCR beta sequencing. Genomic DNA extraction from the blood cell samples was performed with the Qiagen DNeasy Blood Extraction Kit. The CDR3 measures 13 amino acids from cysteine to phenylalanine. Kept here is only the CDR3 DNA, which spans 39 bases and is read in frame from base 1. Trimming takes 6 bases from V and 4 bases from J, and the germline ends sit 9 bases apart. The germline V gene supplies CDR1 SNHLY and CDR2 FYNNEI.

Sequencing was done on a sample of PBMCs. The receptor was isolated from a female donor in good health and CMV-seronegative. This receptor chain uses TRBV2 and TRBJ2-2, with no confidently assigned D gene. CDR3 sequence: CASRGKSTGELFF. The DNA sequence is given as TGTGCCAGCAGGGGCAAAAGCACCGGGGAGCTGTTTTTT.